The rows below give T cell receptor beta chains drawn from one sample of a study of response to subunit inactivated influenza vaccine. TCRdb re-called the RT-PCR reads through MiXCR, storing one row per CDR3 protein. The sample comprises about 190,000 distinct CDR3 sequences, 13% to 15% of which are singletons, and about 25% rests with the top ten. This specimen was CD8+ T cells sorted from PBMCs, taken around 5 days after vaccination. The receptors originated from a man in his forties or fifties who received an inactivated influenza vaccine. Both conserved end residues are part of each CDR3. The D gene is left open where the match is weak. Rows may omit the clone size; those that give it use once, few, many or a size class.

clone size	V gene	D gene	J gene	CDR3 protein	CDR3 DNA
few	TRBV5-1	.	TRBJ2-2	CASSVDRYTGELFF	TGCGCCAGCAGCGTCGACAGGTACACCGGGGAGCTGTTTTTT
.	TRBV10-3	.	TRBJ2-7	CAISESRAITYEQYF	TGTGCCATCAGTGAGTCGCGGGCGATAACCTACGAGCAGTACTTC
many	TRBV5-1	.	TRBJ2-6	CASSLELVWETGANVLTF	TGCGCCAGCAGCTTGGAGTTGGTGTGGGAGACTGGGGCCAACGTCCTGACTTTC
.	TRBV12-5	.	TRBJ2-2	CASMGETGELFF	TGTGCTAGTATGGGGGAAACCGGGGAGCTGTTTTTT
few	TRBV28	.	TRBJ2-7	CASSTWAVASYEQYF	TGTGCCAGCAGTACCTGGGCCGTGGCCTCCTACGAGCAGTACTTC
.	TRBV13	.	TRBJ2-3	CATRGIRPDTQYF	TGTGCCACCAGGGGAATTCGGCCAGATACGCAGTATTTT
few	TRBV7-6	.	TRBJ1-6	CASSLARGDNNSPLHF	TGTGCCAGCAGCTTAGCGCGGGGAGATAATAATTCACCCCTCCACTTT
few	TRBV7-9	TRBD1	TRBJ2-7	CASLDRVRYEQYF	TGTGCCAGCTTGGACAGGGTGAGATACGAGCAGTACTTC
.	TRBV29-1	.	TRBJ1-2	CSVDKSLGYTF	TGCAGCGTTGACAAGTCGCTTGGCTACACCTTC
.	TRBV28	TRBD2	TRBJ2-3	CASSSRLASTDTQYF	TGTGCCAGCAGTTCTCGACTAGCGAGCACAGATACGCAGTATTTT
many	TRBV12-3/TRBV12-4	.	TRBJ1-5	CASSLGGQGNQPQHF	TGTGCCAGCAGTTTAGGGGGGCAGGGCAATCAGCCCCAGCATTTT
few	TRBV2	.	TRBJ2-1	CATSTHTNYNEQFF	TGTGCCACTTCAACCCATACTAACTACAATGAGCAGTTCTTC
.	TRBV29-1	TRBD2	TRBJ2-2	CSVSDTGGTGELFF	TGCAGCGTTTCTGACACCGGGGGGACCGGGGAGCTGTTTTTT
.	TRBV3-1	.	TRBJ2-5	CASSQDRRAGWETQYF	TGTGCCAGCAGCCAAGATCGAAGGGCTGGGTGGGAGACCCAGTACTTC
many	TRBV12-3/TRBV12-4	.	TRBJ1-6	CASSLGRTVSPLHF	TGTGCCAGCAGTTTAGGACGGACAGTTTCACCCCTCCACTTT
.	TRBV5-5	.	TRBJ2-5	CASSPHETQYF	TGTGCCAGCAGCCCCCATGAGACCCAGTACTTC
.	TRBV7-2	.	TRBJ2-1	CASRGTSPYNEQFF	TGTGCCAGCAGGGGGACTTCGCCCTACAATGAGCAGTTCTTC
.	TRBV5-5	.	TRBJ1-2	CASSLELANYGYTF	TGTGCCAGCAGCTTGGAGTTAGCTAACTATGGCTACACCTTC
.	TRBV5-5	.	TRBJ1-1	CASSLVATEAFF	TGTGCCAGCAGCTTGGTGGCCACTGAAGCTTTCTTT
.	TRBV7-3	TRBD2	TRBJ2-5	CASSLMGTSGETQYF	TGTGCCAGCAGCTTAATGGGGACTAGTGGAGAGACCCAGTACTTC
few	TRBV7-9	.	TRBJ2-1	CASSPQGGSSYNEQFF	TGTGCCAGCAGCCCCCAGGGCGGTAGTTCCTACAATGAGCAGTTCTTC
.	TRBV6-5	TRBD2	TRBJ2-5	CASSYTLVGSGAKETQYF	TGTGCCAGCAGTTACACCCTGGTAGGGAGCGGGGCCAAAGAGACCCAGTACTTC
few	TRBV7-9	.	TRBJ2-7	CASSFLPPYEQYF	TGTGCCAGCAGCTTTTTACCCCCCTACGAGCAGTACTTC
.	TRBV29-1	.	TRBJ2-2	CSVLGSRRYTGELFF	TGCAGCGTTCTCGGGTCTCGACGATACACCGGGGAGCTGTTTTTT
.	TRBV3-1	TRBD2	TRBJ2-2	CASSPGLAVVGELFF	TGTGCCAGCAGCCCCGGACTAGCAGTAGTCGGGGAGCTGTTTTTT
few	TRBV5-1	.	TRBJ1-2	CASSLVSGVNYGYTF	TGCGCCAGCAGCTTGGTATCGGGGGTTAACTATGGCTACACCTTC
few	TRBV30	.	TRBJ2-7	CAWIDRYEQYF	TGTGCCTGGATTGACCGCTACGAGCAGTACTTC
.	TRBV2	.	TRBJ2-7	CASSESLGQLYEQYF	TGTGCCAGCAGTGAATCACTGGGCCAGCTCTACGAGCAGTACTTC
few	TRBV20-1	TRBD2	TRBJ2-3	CCASGASTDTQYF	TGCTGTGCTAGCGGAGCTAGCACAGATACGCAGTATTTT
.	TRBV4-1	TRBD2	TRBJ2-7	CASSQGRGFYEQYF	TGCGCCAGCAGCCAAGGGCGGGGGTTCTACGAGCAGTACTTC
.	TRBV12-3/TRBV12-4	TRBD1	TRBJ2-2	CASREPGQGLAGELFF	TGTGCCAGCAGGGAACCGGGACAGGGTCTCGCCGGGGAGCTGTTTTTT
.	TRBV7-9	TRBD1	TRBJ2-5	CASRSNRGPTEETQYF	TGTGCCAGCAGATCCAACAGGGGCCCAACGGAGGAGACCCAGTACTTC
.	TRBV5-6	.	TRBJ2-7	CASSPTPSSGRTYEQYF	TGTGCCAGCAGCCCGACCCCCTCCAGCGGGCGAACCTACGAGCAGTACTTC
.	TRBV28	TRBD1	TRBJ2-2	CASRRTGANTGELFF	TGTGCCAGCAGAAGGACAGGGGCGAACACCGGGGAGCTGTTTTTT
few	TRBV5-1	TRBD1	TRBJ2-1	CASMAIGTGIEQFF	TGCGCCAGCATGGCGATCGGGACAGGGATTGAGCAGTTCTTC
.	TRBV2	.	TRBJ2-6	CASIEPREFYPSGANVLTF	TGTGCCAGCATTGAACCAAGGGAGTTTTACCCCTCTGGGGCCAACGTCCTGACTTTC
.	TRBV4-1	.	TRBJ1-2	CASSQRTIRGYGYTF	TGCGCCAGCAGCCAACGAACTATCAGGGGCTATGGCTACACCTTC
few	TRBV6-2/TRBV6-3	.	TRBJ1-6	CASSVTDFLNSPLHF	TGTGCCAGTTCGGTGACGGACTTCCTTAATTCACCCCTCCACTTT
.	TRBV6-1	.	TRBJ2-1	CAAQEGDLDEQFF	TGTGCCGCACAAGAGGGAGACTTAGATGAGCAGTTCTTC
.	TRBV7-9	.	TRBJ2-7	CASSLAFAGPEQYF	TGTGCCAGCAGCTTAGCATTTGCAGGCCCCGAGCAGTACTTC
few	TRBV25-1	.	TRBJ2-3	CASSEEYTDTQYF	TGTGCCAGCAGTGAGGAGTACACAGATACGCAGTATTTT
many	TRBV5-4	.	TRBJ2-6	CASSLYSGRGPGRANVLTF	TGTGCCAGCAGCTTGTACAGCGGTCGAGGCCCCGGGAGGGCCAACGTCCTGACTTTC
.	TRBV15	.	TRBJ1-5	CATSRDRPNQPQHF	TGTGCCACCAGCAGAGACCGCCCTAATCAGCCCCAGCATTTT
.	TRBV7-9	.	TRBJ2-1	CASSFGRHEQFF	TGTGCCAGCAGCTTTGGTCGGCATGAGCAGTTCTTC
many	TRBV6-6	.	TRBJ2-1	CASSGGQYNEQFF	TGTGCCAGCAGTGGGGGGCAATACAATGAGCAGTTCTTC
many	TRBV7-8	.	TRBJ1-5	CASSLGVDANQPQHF	TGTGCCAGCAGCTTAGGGGTGGATGCTAATCAGCCCCAGCATTTT
.	TRBV10-3	.	TRBJ2-7	CAISESLGRQSYEQYF	TGTGCCATCAGTGAGTCCCTAGGCAGACAGTCCTACGAGCAGTACTTC
.	TRBV9	.	TRBJ1-1	CASSEGMSATEAFF	TGTGCCAGCAGCGAGGGGATGTCGGCCACTGAAGCTTTCTTT
few	TRBV5-1	.	TRBJ2-5	CASSKGLGPGETQYF	TGCGCCAGCAGCAAGGGCTTGGGACCGGGTGAGACCCAGTACTTC
few	TRBV11-2	.	TRBJ2-7	CASSLGTGQGYEQYF	TGTGCCAGCAGCTTAGGAACGGGACAAGGCTACGAGCAGTACTTC
.	TRBV5-1	.	TRBJ1-1	CASSSEGLEAFF	TGCGCCAGCAGCTCGGAGGGGCTCGAAGCTTTCTTT
many	TRBV28	TRBD1	TRBJ2-5	CASSQDRVGETQYF	TGTGCCAGCAGTCAAGACAGGGTTGGCGAGACCCAGTACTTC
few	TRBV7-2	.	TRBJ2-7	CASSLEEPGSSYEQYF	TGTGCCAGCAGCTTAGAAGAGCCAGGGAGCTCCTACGAGCAGTACTTC